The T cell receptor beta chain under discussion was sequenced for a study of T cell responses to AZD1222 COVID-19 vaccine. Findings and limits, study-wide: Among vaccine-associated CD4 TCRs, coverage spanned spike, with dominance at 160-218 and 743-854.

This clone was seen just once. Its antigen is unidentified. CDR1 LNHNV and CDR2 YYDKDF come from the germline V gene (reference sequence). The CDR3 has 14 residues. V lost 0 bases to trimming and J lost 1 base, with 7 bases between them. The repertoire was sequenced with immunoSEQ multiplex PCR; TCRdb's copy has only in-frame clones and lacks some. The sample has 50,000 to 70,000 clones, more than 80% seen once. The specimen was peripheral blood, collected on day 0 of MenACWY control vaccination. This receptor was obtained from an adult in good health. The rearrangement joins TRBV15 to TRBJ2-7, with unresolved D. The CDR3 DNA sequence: TGTGCCACCAGCAGAGATTACAGTTCCTACGAGCAGTACTTC. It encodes CATSRDYSSYEQYF.